This T cell receptor (beta chain) emerged from a study of T-cell reconstitution after alpha-beta-depleted transplantation in children. This clonotype has ten or more counts. Germline assignment: CDR1 MNHEY and CDR2 SMNVEV (reference sequence). The CDR3 is 16 residues long. The V gene end was trimmed by 5 bases and the J gene end by 5 bases; junction bases not matched to a gene: 10. The authors prepared the TCRbeta library with unique molecular identifiers. TCRdb used MiXCR to reprocess the PCR reads, holding one entry per CDR3 protein. The sample carries about 610,000 distinct CDR3 sequences, about 11% recorded once.

Sample: PBMCs from the stem cell graft donor, taken from the stem cell graft. V usage is TRBV27 and J usage is TRBJ2-5; 11 bases are a match to TRBD1. The TCR originated in a human donor who donated a stem cell graft to a child with acute myeloid leukemia. The CDR3 here is CASSPIGQGAGETQYF. The CDR3 bases are TGTGCCAGCAGTCCCATCGGACAGGGGGCAGGGGAGACCCAGTACTTC.